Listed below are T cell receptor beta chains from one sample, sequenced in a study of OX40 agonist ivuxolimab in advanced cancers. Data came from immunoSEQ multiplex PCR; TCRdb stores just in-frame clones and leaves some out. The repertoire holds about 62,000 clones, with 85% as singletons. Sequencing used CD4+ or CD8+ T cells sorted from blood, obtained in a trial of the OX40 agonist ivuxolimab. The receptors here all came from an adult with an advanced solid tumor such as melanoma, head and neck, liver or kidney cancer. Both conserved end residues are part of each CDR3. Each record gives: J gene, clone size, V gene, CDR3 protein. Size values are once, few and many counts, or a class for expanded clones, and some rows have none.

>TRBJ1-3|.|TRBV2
CASSVSLRSSGNTIYF
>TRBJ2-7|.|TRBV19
CASSIGGRVAYEQYF
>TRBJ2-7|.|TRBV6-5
CASRPGTGVLEQYF
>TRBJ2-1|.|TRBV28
CASSLGGISGEQFF
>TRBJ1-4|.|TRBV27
CASSFGGLAEKLFF
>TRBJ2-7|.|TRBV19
CASSTTSSYEQYF
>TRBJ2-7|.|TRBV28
CASSLDGTYEQYF
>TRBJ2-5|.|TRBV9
CASSARERMAQYF
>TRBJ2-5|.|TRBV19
CASSSGGHKETQYF
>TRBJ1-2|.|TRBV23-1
CASSARGPSGYTF
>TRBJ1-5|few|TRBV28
CASSLLRTYQPQHF
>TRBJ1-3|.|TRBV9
CASSVRSSGNTIYF
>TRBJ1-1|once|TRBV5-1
CASSLALGSEAFF
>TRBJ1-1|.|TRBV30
CAQTGGDTEAFF
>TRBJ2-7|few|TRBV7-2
CASSTGATGEQYF
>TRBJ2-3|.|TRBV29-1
CSVNDDGTEYTDTQYF
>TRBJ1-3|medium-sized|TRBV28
CASSRLSGNTIYF
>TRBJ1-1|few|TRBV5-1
CASSLFQGASTEAFF
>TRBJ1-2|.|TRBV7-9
CASSSDGHKDGYTF
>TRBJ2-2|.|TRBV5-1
CASSLALNRLALEGQSLAGELFF
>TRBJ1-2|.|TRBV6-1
CASSEYVPPEQTNYGYTF
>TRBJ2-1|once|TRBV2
CASSASGSWGNEQFF
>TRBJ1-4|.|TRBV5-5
CASSPGVTNEKLFF
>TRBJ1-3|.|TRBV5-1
CASSLEGVSGNTIYF
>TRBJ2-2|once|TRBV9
CASSVSAGELFF
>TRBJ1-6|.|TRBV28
CASSWPYPNSPLHF
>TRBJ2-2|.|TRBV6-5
CASRRTSGGSGELFF
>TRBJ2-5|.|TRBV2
CASSDREETQYF